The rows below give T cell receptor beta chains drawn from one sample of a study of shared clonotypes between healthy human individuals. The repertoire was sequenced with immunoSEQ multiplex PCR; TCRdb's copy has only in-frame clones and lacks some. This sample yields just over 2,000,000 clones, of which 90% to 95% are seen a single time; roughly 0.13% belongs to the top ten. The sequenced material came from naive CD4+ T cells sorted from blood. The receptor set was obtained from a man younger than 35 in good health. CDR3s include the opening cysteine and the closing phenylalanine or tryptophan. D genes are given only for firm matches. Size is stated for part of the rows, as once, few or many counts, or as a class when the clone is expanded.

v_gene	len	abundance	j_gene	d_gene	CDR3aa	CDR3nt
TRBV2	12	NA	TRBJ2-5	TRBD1	CASDRVGETQYF	TGTGCCAGCGACAGGGTAGGAGAGACCCAGTACTTC
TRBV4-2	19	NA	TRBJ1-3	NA	CASSQDLPRISASGNTIYF	TGTGCCAGCAGCCAAGATCTCCCTCGGATCAGCGCTTCTGGAAACACCATATATTTT
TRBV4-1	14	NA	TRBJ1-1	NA	CASSQAGYDTEAFF	TGCGCCAGCAGCCAAGCAGGGTACGACACTGAAGCTTTCTTT
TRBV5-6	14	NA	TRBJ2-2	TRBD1	CASTRDRGLGELFF	TGTGCCAGCACCCGGGACAGGGGGCTTGGGGAGCTGTTTTTT
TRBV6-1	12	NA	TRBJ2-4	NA	CASSESLGSGAF	TGTGCCAGCAGTGAAAGCCTTGGTAGCGGCGCATTC
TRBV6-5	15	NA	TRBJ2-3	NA	CASSRPGAGTDTQYF	TGTGCCAGCAGTAGGCCAGGGGCAGGGACAGATACGCAGTATTTT
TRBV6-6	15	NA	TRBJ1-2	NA	CASNDFGQPARGYTF	TGTGCCAGCAACGATTTCGGTCAACCGGCGAGAGGCTACACCTTC
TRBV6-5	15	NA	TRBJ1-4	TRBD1	CASSSKQGIDEKLFF	TGTGCCAGCAGTTCCAAACAGGGGATTGATGAAAAACTGTTTTTT
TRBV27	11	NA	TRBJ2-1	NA	CASSLGSEQFF	TGTGCCAGCAGCCTTGGGAGTGAGCAGTTCTTC
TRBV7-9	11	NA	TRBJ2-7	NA	CASSLSGAQYF	TGTGCCAGCAGCCTGTCGGGGGCGCAGTACTTC
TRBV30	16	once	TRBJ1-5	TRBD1	CAWTDRGLLSNQPQHF	TGTGCCTGGACGGACAGGGGGCTACTAAGCAATCAGCCCCAGCATTTT
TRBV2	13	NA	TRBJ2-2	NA	CASTVLDSGELFF	TGTGCCAGCACCGTACTAGACTCCGGGGAGCTGTTTTTT
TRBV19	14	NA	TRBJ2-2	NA	CASSMSANTGELFF	TGTGCCAGTAGTATGTCAGCGAACACCGGGGAGCTGTTTTTT
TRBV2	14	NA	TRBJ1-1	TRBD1	CASSRQGATPEAFF	TGTGCCAGCAGTCGACAGGGGGCGACTCCTGAAGCTTTCTTT
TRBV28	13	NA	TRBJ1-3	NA	CASSSGPPHTIYF	TGTGCCAGCAGCTCCGGGCCCCCTCACACCATATATTTT
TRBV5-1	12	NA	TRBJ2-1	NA	CASSSPTATQFF	TGCGCCAGCAGCTCCCCGACTGCGACGCAGTTCTTC
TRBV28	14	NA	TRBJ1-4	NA	CASSFGGGGEKLFF	TGTGCCAGCAGTTTCGGAGGGGGTGGTGAAAAACTGTTTTTT
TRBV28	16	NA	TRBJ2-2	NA	CASSQLRDSYTGELFF	TGTGCCAGCAGCCAACTTAGGGACTCTTACACCGGGGAGCTGTTTTTT
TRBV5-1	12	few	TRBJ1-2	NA	CASSKANYGYTF	TGCGCCAGCAGTAAGGCTAACTATGGCTACACCTTC
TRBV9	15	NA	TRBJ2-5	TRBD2	CASSVGREGSETQYF	TGTGCCAGCAGCGTAGGGAGGGAGGGGAGTGAGACCCAGTACTTC
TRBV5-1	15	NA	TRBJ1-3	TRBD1	CASSTEGQTLNTIYF	TGCGCCAGCAGCACCGAGGGACAGACCTTAAACACCATATATTTT
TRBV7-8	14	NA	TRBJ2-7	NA	CASSPQEAHSEQYF	TGTGCCAGCAGCCCCCAGGAAGCGCATAGCGAGCAGTACTTC
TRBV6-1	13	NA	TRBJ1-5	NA	CASTQGSNQPQHF	TGTGCCAGCACCCAGGGTAGCAATCAGCCCCAGCATTTT
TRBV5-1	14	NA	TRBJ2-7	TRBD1	CASRLGQDRGEQYF	TGCGCCAGCCGCCTGGGACAGGATCGAGGAGAGCAGTACTTC
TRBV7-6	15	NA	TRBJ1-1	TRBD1	CASSFAGTEHTEAFF	TGTGCCAGCAGCTTTGCCGGGACAGAACACACTGAAGCTTTCTTT
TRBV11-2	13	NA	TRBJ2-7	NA	CASSFGGAGEQYF	TGTGCCAGCAGCTTTGGGGGCGCGGGGGAGCAGTACTTC
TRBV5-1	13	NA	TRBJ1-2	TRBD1	CASSGTGEYGYTF	TGCGCCAGCAGCGGGACAGGGGAGTATGGCTACACCTTC
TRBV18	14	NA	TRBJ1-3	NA	CASSPPSGGNTIYF	TGTGCCAGCTCACCACCGTCCGGAGGGAACACCATATATTTT
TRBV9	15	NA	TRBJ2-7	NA	CASSARGLALGEQYF	TGTGCCAGCAGCGCCCGGGGGCTAGCTCTTGGCGAGCAGTACTTC
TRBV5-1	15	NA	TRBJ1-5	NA	CASSLEGRGDQPQHF	TGCGCCAGCAGCTTGGAAGGTCGCGGGGATCAGCCCCAGCATTTT
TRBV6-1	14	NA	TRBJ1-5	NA	CASTPGTQPGAQHF	TGTGCCAGCACCCCGGGAACCCAGCCGGGAGCCCAGCATTTT
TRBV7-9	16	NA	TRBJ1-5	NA	CASSLGENGGKQPQHF	TGTGCCAGCAGCTTAGGAGAGAATGGGGGAAAACAGCCCCAGCATTTT
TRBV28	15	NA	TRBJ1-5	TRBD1	CASSWTGGGNQPQHF	TGTGCCAGCAGCTGGACAGGGGGGGGCAATCAGCCCCAGCATTTT
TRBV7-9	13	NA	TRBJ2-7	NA	CASTQSGSYEQYF	TGTGCCAGCACCCAAAGTGGCTCCTACGAGCAGTACTTC
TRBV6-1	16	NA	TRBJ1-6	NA	CASSGQGSLRDSPLHF	TGTGCCAGCAGTGGCCAGGGGAGTTTGAGGGATTCACCCCTCCACTTT
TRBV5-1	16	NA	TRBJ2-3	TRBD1	CASSLSGQGTADTQYF	TGCGCCAGCAGCTTGAGTGGACAGGGTACCGCAGATACGCAGTATTTT
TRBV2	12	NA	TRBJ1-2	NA	CASRVVSDRYTF	TGTGCCTCCAGGGTCGTTTCGGATCGCTACACCTTC
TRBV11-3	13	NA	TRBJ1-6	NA	CASSSAYNSPLHF	TGTGCCAGCAGCTCCGCCTATAATTCACCCCTCCACTTT
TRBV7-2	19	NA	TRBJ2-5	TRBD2	CASSLRGGLAGAPEETQYF	TGTGCCAGCAGCTTAAGAGGGGGACTAGCGGGGGCCCCGGAAGAGACCCAGTACTTC
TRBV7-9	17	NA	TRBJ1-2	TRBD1	CASSLTEVGQGYYGYTF	TGTGCCAGCAGCTTAACGGAAGTGGGACAGGGTTACTATGGCTACACCTTC
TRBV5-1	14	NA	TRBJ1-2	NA	CASSLAGTGHGYTF	TGCGCCAGCAGCTTGGCCGGGACGGGCCATGGCTACACCTTC
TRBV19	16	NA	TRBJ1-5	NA	CASSISRTVINQPQHF	TGTGCCAGTAGTATATCTCGGACAGTGATCAATCAGCCCCAGCATTTT
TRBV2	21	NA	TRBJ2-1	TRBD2	CASRERAAGSPRTRGYNEQFF	TGTGCCAGCAGGGAACGAGCGGCCGGGAGCCCTCGGACTAGAGGATACAATGAGCAGTTCTTC
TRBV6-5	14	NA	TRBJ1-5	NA	CASSKLPSNQPQHF	TGTGCCAGCAGTAAACTCCCTAGCAATCAGCCCCAGCATTTT
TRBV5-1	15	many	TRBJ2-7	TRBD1	CASSSLDRGRVEQYF	TGCGCCAGCAGCTCCCTGGACAGGGGGCGGGTCGAGCAGTACTTC
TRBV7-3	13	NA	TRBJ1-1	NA	CASSLSRNTEAFF	TGTGCCAGCAGCTTAAGTAGGAACACTGAAGCTTTCTTT
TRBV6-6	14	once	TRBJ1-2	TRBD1	CASRGTGGSHGYTF	TGTGCCAGCAGGGGGACAGGGGGCTCCCATGGCTACACCTTC
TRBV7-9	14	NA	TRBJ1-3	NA	CASSYREPGNTIYF	TGTGCCAGCAGCTACAGGGAGCCCGGAAACACCATATATTTT